This entry concerns a single T cell receptor beta chain. The sample belongs to a study of OX40 agonist ivuxolimab in advanced cancers. Study details: Ivuxolimab doses were 0.01, 0.1, 0.3, 1.5, 3 or 10 mg/kg every 2 weeks.

Here immunoSEQ multiplex PCR was the method, and the copy in TCRdb shows in-frame clones only, minus some. The top ten clones hold approximately 12% of a sample with 40,000 to 45,000 clones, roughly 84% of them seen once. The origin of this receptor is an adult with an advanced solid tumor such as melanoma, head and neck, liver or kidney cancer. The source material was CD4+ or CD8+ T cells sorted from blood, sampled in a trial of the OX40 agonist ivuxolimab.

The DNA of the CDR3 is TGTGCCAGCTCACGCTCTGGGGCTCGGGCTTTCTTT. Translation gives CASSRSGARAFF. The chain joins TRBV18 to TRBJ1-1, with D possibly being TRBD1 (5 bases). Germline values: CDR1 KGHSH, CDR2 LQKENI. The CDR3 is 12 amino acids. The V and J ends lost 4 bases and 11 bases respectively, with 14 bases between them. The full variable domain, its missing parts supplied by reference TRBV18 and TRBJ1-1, is NAGVMQNPRHLVRRRGQEARLRCSPMKGHSHVYWYRQLPEEGLKFMVYLQKENIIDESGMPKERFSAEFPKEGPSILRIQQVVRGDSAAYFCASSRSGARAFFGQGTRLTVV.